The next 23 T cell receptor beta chains were all read from a single sample in a study of shared clonotypes between healthy human individuals (dated by TCRdb to between 2020 and 2021). Receptor amplification or capture employed the immunoSEQ multiplex PCR assay. TCRdb took over this immuneACCESS table, retaining in-frame rearrangements with V and J assigned. Such tables are incomplete; in checked studies, under half of the missing clones stem from an unresolved V gene, and the remainder is unexplained. In this sample the table shows 2,500,000 or so clones, more than 80% of which occur a single time. The top ten hold 0.13% to 0.15% of the sample. The sequenced sample consisted of naive CD4+ T cells sorted from blood. The cell subset or site label here, explained by the study, means: CD45RA+ positively selected. These receptors were taken from a man between 18 and 29 years old in good health.

This chain connects TRBV15 to TRBJ1-2; the D is unclear. Germline loops: CDR1 LNHNV, CDR2 YYDKDF (reference sequence). The CDR3 is 14 amino acids. Trimming took off 1 base at V and 0 bases at J, with 6 bases between the two ends. The CDR3 is CATSRGQANYGYTF. As DNA, the CDR3 is TGTGCCACCAGCAGAGGGCAGGCTAACTATGGCTACACCTTC. Complete variable domain (other parts from reference TRBV15 and TRBJ1-2): DAMVIQNPRYQVTQFGKPVTLSCSQTLNHNVMYWYQQKSSQAPKLLFHYYDKDFNNEADTPDNFQSRRPNTSFCFLDIRSPGLGDTAMYLCATSRGQANYGYTFGSGTRLTVV.

The chain carries TRBV30 and TRBJ2-5; D is undetermined. Trimming cost V 2 bases and J 2 bases, with 12 bases left between them. The CDR3 consists of 14 residues. Germline V gene sequence: CDR1 GTSNPN, CDR2 SVGIG (reference sequence). Here the CDR3 reads CAWSFRTKQETQYF. The DNA for the CDR3 is TGTGCCTGGAGTTTTAGGACCAAGCAAGAGACCCAGTACTTC.

The V and J genes are TRBV30 and TRBJ2-1; possibly TRBD1 for D (6 bases). Trimming cost V 0 bases and J 0 bases, with 12 bases left between them. The germline CDR1 and CDR2 sequences are GTSNPN and SVGIG (reference sequence). CDR3 length: 16 amino acids. CDR3 amino acids: CAWSVGWDNSYNEQFF. Here the CDR3 DNA reads TGTGCCTGGAGTGTTGGGTGGGACAACTCCTACAATGAGCAGTTCTTC.

The V gene is TRBV2, the J gene TRBJ1-1; D not certain. Trimming left V 8 bases short and J 3 bases short, with 7 bases between. This CDR3 is 11 amino acids long. CDR1 and CDR2 (germline): SNHLY, FYNNEI. The CDR3 DNA sequence: TGTGCCAGCCGGGAGGACACTGAAGCTTTCTTT. It encodes CASREDTEAFF.

The V and J genes are TRBV18 and TRBJ2-1; tentative D call: TRBD1 (6 bases). Germline V gene data show CDR1 as KGHSH and CDR2 as LQKENI. The CDR3 length is 14 residues. With 3 bases removed from V and 4 bases from J, the gap between germline ends came to 10 bases. CDR3 DNA sequence: TGTGCCAGCTCACCCGACAGGAGATACAATGAGCAGTTCTTC. Protein: CASSPDRRYNEQFF.

This chain joins TRBV5-1 and TRBJ2-7, with D tentatively TRBD1 or TRBD2 (7 bases each). CDR3 size: 15 residues. CDR1 is SGHRS, CDR2 YFSETQ, per germline. V lost 0 bases and J 6 bases, leaving 16 bases between the germline ends. The CDR3 here is CASSLAQGGAAEQYF. For the CDR3, the DNA is TGCGCCAGCAGCTTGGCCCAGGGGGGGGCCGCCGAGCAGTACTTC.

This chain connects TRBV10-1 to TRBJ1-4; possibly TRBD1 for D (5 bases). Germline values: CDR1 WNHNN, CDR2 SYGVQD (reference sequence). Trimming pared 3 bases from V and 6 bases from J, leaving 11 bases between. The CDR3 is 14 residues long. In DNA, the CDR3 is TGCGCCAGCAGTGAAGGAGGGACGGATGAAAAACTGTTTTTT. As protein: CASSEGGTDEKLFF.

The genes are TRBV2 and TRBJ1-4; the D is unclear. The germline V gene encodes CDR1 SNHLY and CDR2 FYNNEI. Trimming shortened V by 6 bases and J by 1 base, and 12 bases separated the two germline ends. The CDR3 is made up of 15 amino acids. CDR3 amino acids: CASRAPGGTNEKLFF. The CDR3 DNA sequence: TGTGCCAGCAGAGCCCCGGGTGGAACTAATGAAAAACTGTTTTTT.

The V and J genes are TRBV19 and TRBJ2-3; the D is unclear. The CDR3 is 15 amino acids. The V gene's germline CDR1 is LNHDA and CDR2 SQIVND (reference sequence). V was clipped by 1 base and J by 1 base, with 9 bases between them. The CDR3 spells CASSIAWVGTDTQYF. The CDR3 DNA is TGTGCCAGTAGTATAGCTTGGGTGGGCACAGATACGCAGTATTTT.

This rearrangement joins TRBV30 to TRBJ2-5, with 10 nucleotides matching TRBD2. This CDR3 contains 14 residues. The germline CDR1 and CDR2 sequences are GTSNPN and SVGIG (reference sequence). Germline trimming cut 0 bases from V and 5 bases from J; bases unmatched to any gene: 3. CDR3 bases: TGTGCCTGGAGTGTAGCGGGGGGGCTTGAGACCCAGTACTTC. This sequence encodes CAWSVAGGLETQYF.

The chain combines TRBV5-1 with TRBJ2-3, with D unclear. The CDR3 has 17 amino acids. Germline-derived CDR1 and CDR2 are SGHRS and YFSETQ. V lost 1 base, J lost 0 bases, and 15 bases lay in between. CDR3 region: CASSLTAPQISTDTQYF. The DNA for the CDR3 is TGCGCCAGCAGCTTGACAGCGCCGCAGATAAGCACAGATACGCAGTATTTT.

Of note for this clone: Other DNA sequences within the sample encode an identical CDR3. The rearrangement joins TRBV6-6 to TRBJ1-1; weak D call: TRBD1 (5 bases). The V and J ends lost 0 bases and 1 base respectively, with 9 bases between them. This CDR3 contains 15 residues. The V gene's germline CDR1 is MNHNY and CDR2 SVGAGI (reference sequence). CDR3 residues: CASSYSGGRNTEAFF. The CDR3 bases are TGTGCCAGCAGTTACTCGGGGGGACGGAACACTGAAGCTTTCTTT.

In regard to this clone: Other DNA sequences in the same sample also yield this CDR3. The chain joins TRBV6-6 to TRBJ1-5; D unresolved. V lost 2 bases, J lost 5 bases, and 7 bases lay in between. CDR1 is MNHNY, CDR2 SVGAGI, per germline (reference sequence). The CDR3 runs 13 residues. CDR3 in amino acids: CASSYGRDQPQHF. The CDR3 bases are TGTGCCAGCAGTTACGGGCGGGATCAGCCCCAGCATTTT.

This chain joins TRBV13 and TRBJ2-7; 13 nucleotides align to TRBD2. The germline V gene encodes CDR1 PRHDT and CDR2 FYEKMQ (reference sequence). The J segment lost 6 bases and the V segment lost 5 bases, leaving 10 bases of the junction unmatched. This CDR3 is 16 amino acids long. Here the CDR3 DNA reads TGTGCCAGCAGCCCAGAGGGACTAGCGGGGTCCGGCGAGCAGTACTTC. Translation gives CASSPEGLAGSGEQYF.

The chain is built from TRBV7-8 and TRBJ2-7; 9 bases line up with TRBD2. V gave up 1 base and J gave up 1 base; unmatched junction bases: 5. In germline, CDR1 is SGHVS, CDR2 FQNEAQ. The CDR3 is 16 residues long. CDR3 in DNA: TGTGCCAGCAGCTTAGGAGTAGCGGGGGCTTCCTACGAGCAGTACTTC. This encodes CASSLGVAGASYEQYF. Full variable domain (outside the CDR3, taken from reference TRBV7-8 and TRBJ2-7): GAGVSQSPRYKVAKRGQDVALRCDPISGHVSLFWYQQALGQGPEFLTYFQNEAQLDKSGLPSDRFFAERPEGSVSTLKIQRTQQEDSAVYLCASSLGVAGASYEQYFGPGTRLTVT.

The chain joins TRBV6-1 to TRBJ2-5; D unclear. The CDR3 runs 14 residues. The germline V gene has CDR1 MNHNS and CDR2 SASEGT. V was cut by 4 bases and J by 2 bases, with 11 bases left in between. CDR3 in DNA: TGTGCCAGCAGTGCGGGCCAGTTACAAGAGACCCAGTACTTC. It encodes CASSAGQLQETQYF.

The chain uses TRBV9 and TRBJ2-3; TRBD2 aligns across 10 bases. Germline trimming cut 5 bases from V and 5 bases from J; bases unmatched to any gene: 5. CDR1 and CDR2 from the germline V gene are SGDLS and YYNGEE. This CDR3 region has 14 residues. Here the CDR3 reads CASSALAGKDTQYF. The DNA for the CDR3 is TGTGCCAGCAGTGCACTAGCGGGGAAAGATACGCAGTATTTT.

This clone was observed a handful of times. The chain couples TRBV30 to TRBJ1-5, with TRBD1 as a possible D gene (5 bases). The CDR3 consists of 15 residues. CDR1 and CDR2 from the germline V gene are GTSNPN and SVGIG (reference sequence). Trimming pared 0 bases from V and 9 bases from J, leaving 18 bases between. The CDR3: CAWSVRGDGIGPQHF. CDR3 sequence (DNA): TGTGCCTGGAGTGTACGCGGGGACGGTATAGGGCCCCAGCATTTT. Variable domain in full (rest from reference TRBV30 and TRBJ1-5): SQTIHQWPATLVQPVGSPLSLECTVEGTSNPNLYWYRQAAGRGLQLLFYSVGIGQISSEVPQNLSASRPQDRQFILSSKKLLLSDSGFYLCAWSVRGDGIGPQHFGDGTRLSIL.

Notes on this clone: In the same sample, other DNA sequences code for this CDR3. The gene calls are TRBV5-1 and TRBJ2-5; D is ambiguous. The ends were cut back, 0 bases at V and 5 bases at J, with 5 bases in the middle. CDR3 length equals 12 residues. Germline-derived CDR1 and CDR2 are SGHRS and YFSETQ. CDR3 region: CASSLGTETQYF. The CDR3 DNA follows: TGCGCCAGCAGCTTGGGGACGGAGACCCAGTACTTC.

The genes are TRBV4-1 and TRBJ1-2; D is ambiguous. The CDR3 is 15 residues long. CDR1 and CDR2 (germline): MGHRA, YSYEKL. The V end was cut by 0 bases, the J end by 4 bases, with 12 bases between. The CDR3 sequence: CASSQDLRGSYGYTF. The CDR3 nucleotides read TGCGCCAGCAGCCAAGATTTGAGAGGGTCCTATGGCTACACCTTC.

The genes are TRBV4-3 and TRBJ2-1; D may be TRBD1 (6 bases). V lost 0 bases to trimming and J lost 2 bases, with 11 bases between them. This CDR3 has 16 amino acids. CDR1 is LGHNA and CDR2 is YSLEER in the germline V gene. The CDR3 coding sequence is TGCGCCAGCAGCCAAGATCAACAGGGCGCCTACAATGAGCAGTTCTTC. Residues: CASSQDQQGAYNEQFF.

The rearrangement links TRBV5-1 to TRBJ1-4, with 7 bases that match TRBD1. Per the germline V gene, CDR1 is SGHRS and CDR2 is YFSETQ. V dropped 3 bases and J dropped 7; count of bases not matched to a gene: 9. The CDR3 extends over 15 amino acids. The CDR3 reads CASSSSGGAGEKLFF. CDR3 nucleotides: TGCGCCAGCAGCTCCTCAGGGGGGGCAGGTGAAAAACTGTTTTTT.

This chain joins TRBV28 and TRBJ2-7; a possible D gene is TRBD1 (6 bases). The CDR3 sequence is 14 residues long. Trimming stripped 6 bases from V and 0 bases from J, with 12 bases between. Germline CDR1 reads MDHEN; CDR2 reads SYDVKM. CDR3 DNA: TGTGCCAGCAGGGAGACAGGATCCTCCTACGAGCAGTACTTC. Translation: CASRETGSSYEQYF.